These 32 T cell receptor beta chains were sequenced from one sample in a study of radiotherapy plus CTLA-4 blockade in lung cancer. Produced via immunoSEQ multiplex PCR; TCRdb's table is partial and in-frame only. The sample lists about 76,000 clones; 78% were seen once. The sample here was peripheral blood, taken from a patient treated with radiotherapy plus ipilimumab. The receptors derive from a human donor with non-small cell lung cancer whose response to radiotherapy plus ipilimumab could not be evaluated. Some clones in this sample may be carry-over from other donors' samples.

The chain combines TRBV7-9 with TRBJ2-7; D is unresolved. The CDR3 sequence is 14 residues long. Trimming took 3 bases from V and 0 from J, leaving 9 bases between them. Germline V gene data show CDR1 as SEHNR and CDR2 as FQNEAQ (reference sequence). The CDR3 bases are TGTGCCAGCAGCTTTTCGTTGAGCTCCTACGAGCAGTACTTC. It specifies CASSFSLSSYEQYF.

This clone was picked up one time. This chain links TRBV10-3 with TRBJ2-5; 9 positions agree with TRBD1. The length of the CDR3 is 15 residues. Per the germline V gene, CDR1 is ENHRY and CDR2 is SYGVKD. The junction had 9 bases not matched to a gene; V was cut back by 5 bases and J by 5 bases. This CDR3 is CAISPFTGGSETQYF. Here the CDR3 DNA reads TGTGCCATCAGTCCCTTCACAGGGGGCAGTGAGACCCAGTACTTC.

The J gene is TRBJ1-6, the V gene TRBV14, with D tentatively TRBD1 (5 bases). CDR1 SGHDN and CDR2 FVKESK come from the germline V gene. The length of the CDR3 is 13 residues. V was cut by 4 bases and J by 6 bases, with 7 bases left in between. CDR3 sequence reads: CASSLRVNSPLHF. The CDR3 DNA reads as TGTGCCAGCAGCCTCAGGGTTAATTCACCCCTCCACTTT.

This clone has just a few counts. The gene calls are TRBV10-3 and TRBJ2-7; 13 positions match TRBD2. The CDR3 runs to 15 residues. CDR1 ENHRY and CDR2 SYGVKD come from the germline V gene. V lost 4 bases and J lost 9; bases outside the gene matches: 9. The CDR3 DNA reads TGTGCCATCAGTGCGCAACTAGCGGGGGGGCTGGTGCAGTACTTC. Translation: CAISAQLAGGLVQYF.

V is TRBV6-5 and J is TRBJ2-2, with 14 bases lining up with TRBD2. V was pared by 4 bases and J by 5 bases, with 3 bases of the junction left unmatched. The CDR3 consists of 16 residues. Germline V CDR1 and CDR2: MNHEY, SVGAGI. Here the CDR3 DNA reads TGTGCCAGCAGTTCGACTAGCGGGAGGGGAACCGGGGAGCTGTTTTTT. Amino acids: CASSSTSGRGTGELFF.

The gene calls are TRBV9 and TRBJ1-3, with 8 bases that match TRBD1. Germline-derived CDR1 and CDR2 are SGDLS and YYNGEE. Germline trimming cut 4 bases from V and 6 bases from J; bases unmatched to any gene: 3. The CDR3 contains 13 residues. Here the CDR3 reads CASSRQGLNTIYF. In DNA form, the CDR3 reads TGTGCCAGCAGCAGACAGGGGCTAAACACCATATATTTT.

The chain has TRBV6-1 and TRBJ1-1, with 8 bases matching TRBD1. With 7 bases clipped from V and 1 base from J, the junction kept 8 bases outside the gene matches. The germline gives CDR1 MNHNS, CDR2 SASEGT. The CDR3 totals 15 residues. CDR3 region: CASNPGGTGNTEAFF. In nucleotides, the CDR3 is TGTGCCAGCAACCCTGGGGGGACAGGGAACACTGAAGCTTTCTTT.

The chain employs TRBV18 and TRBJ1-3; no reliable D call. V was trimmed by 6 bases and J by 2 bases, leaving 14 bases between them. The CDR3 contains 15 residues. Germline-derived CDR1 and CDR2 are KGHSH and LQKENI. The CDR3 region is CASSTGGQAGNTIYF. The CDR3 DNA sequence: TGTGCCAGCTCGACTGGAGGGCAGGCTGGAAACACCATATATTTT.

The gene calls are TRBV19 and TRBJ2-7, with TRBD1 identical over 7 bases. V was clipped by 6 bases and J by 6 bases; unmatched bases: 14. This CDR3 has 15 residues. CDR1 is LNHDA and CDR2 is SQIVND in the germline V gene (reference sequence). The CDR3 here is CASRISGTAWGEQYF. The CDR3 bases are TGTGCCAGTAGGATTTCCGGGACAGCCTGGGGCGAGCAGTACTTC.

The chain joins TRBV18 to TRBJ1-1, with D perhaps matching TRBD1 (6 bases). CDR1 KGHSH and CDR2 LQKENI come from the germline V gene. The CDR3 totals 14 residues. V lost 4 bases and J 6 bases, leaving 15 bases between the germline ends. The DNA of the CDR3 is TGTGCCAGCTCACGCAAGTCTGGGGGCCCTGAAGCTTTCTTT. It specifies CASSRKSGGPEAFF.

This clone was detected only once. The chain joins TRBV19 to TRBJ1-6; no firm D call. Germline loops: CDR1 LNHDA, CDR2 SQIVND (reference sequence). This CDR3 comprises 18 residues. The ends were cut back, 4 bases at V and 4 bases at J, with 20 bases in the middle. The CDR3: CASSTRLDPEPYNSPLHF. The CDR3 region has the DNA TGTGCCAGTAGTACCCGACTTGATCCGGAACCTTATAATTCACCCCTCCACTTT. Drawing the rest from reference TRBV19 and TRBJ1-6, the complete variable domain is DGGITQSPKYLFRKEGQNVTLSCEQNLNHDAMYWYRQDPGQGLRLIYYSQIVNDFQKGDIAEGYSVSREKKESFPLTVTSAQKNPTAFYLCASSTRLDPEPYNSPLHFGNGTRLTVT.

The chain joins TRBV9 to TRBJ2-2; TRBD1 aligns across 10 bases. With V trimmed by 4 bases and J by 8 bases, 11 bases remained unmatched. CDR1 is SGDLS and CDR2 is YYNGEE in the germline V gene. This CDR3 spans 16 amino acids. For the CDR3, the DNA is TGTGCCAGCAGCCGGACAGGGGGTAGAGCGTGGGGGGAGCTGTTTTTT. It encodes CASSRTGGRAWGELFF.

The chain links TRBV18 to TRBJ1-1; D might be TRBD1 (6 bases). Per the germline V gene, CDR1 is KGHSH and CDR2 is LQKENI. V gave up 3 bases and J gave up 0 bases, with 11 bases separating them. CDR3 length: 15 residues. The CDR3 is CASSPRTAMNTEAFF. The CDR3 coding sequence is TGTGCCAGCTCACCGCGGACAGCTATGAACACTGAAGCTTTCTTT. Filled out from reference TRBV18 and TRBJ1-1, the complete variable domain reads NAGVMQNPRHLVRRRGQEARLRCSPMKGHSHVYWYRQLPEEGLKFMVYLQKENIIDESGMPKERFSAEFPKEGPSILRIQQVVRGDSAAYFCASSPRTAMNTEAFFGQGTRLTVV.

CDR3 nucleotide sequence: TGCGCCAGCAGCTCCTACCCCCGGACAGGGGGGGTATATGGCTACACCTTC. It codes for CASSSYPRTGGVYGYTF. V gene TRBV5-1 combines with J gene TRBJ1-2; TRBD1 matches 10 bases. V lost 3 bases to trimming and J lost 5 bases; unmatched junction nucleotides: 13. The CDR3 extends over 17 amino acids. CDR1 is SGHRS, CDR2 YFSETQ, per germline. Complete variable domain (other parts from reference TRBV5-1 and TRBJ1-2): KAGVTQTPRYLIKTRGQQVTLSCSPISGHRSVSWYQQTPGQGLQFLFEYFSETQRNKGNFPGRFSGRQFSNSRSEMNVSTLELGDSALYLCASSSYPRTGGVYGYTFGSGTRLTVV.

The V gene is TRBV5-1, the J gene TRBJ2-6; the match to TRBD1 covers 9 bases. V lost 3 bases to trimming and J lost 0 bases; unmatched junction nucleotides: 10. The CDR3 extends over 19 amino acids. Germline V gene lookup returns CDR1 SGHRS and CDR2 YFSETQ. The DNA of the CDR3 is TGCGCCAGCAGCTGGGAACTACAGGGGGCTGGCTCTGGGGCCAACGTCCTGACTTTC. Translation: CASSWELQGAGSGANVLTF.

The chain uses TRBV28 and TRBJ1-2; 10 bases are shared with TRBD1. Germline trimming cut 2 bases from V and 1 base from J; bases unmatched to any gene: 4. The germline CDR1 and CDR2 sequences are MDHEN and SYDVKM. This CDR3 spans 16 amino acids. Written as DNA, the CDR3 is TGTGCCAGCAGTTTAGTAGGGGACAGGGGTAACTATGGCTACACCTTC. Protein product: CASSLVGDRGNYGYTF.

This clone was observed a few times. The chain carries TRBV28 and TRBJ1-1; D not certain. CDR3 length equals 14 residues. V lost 7 bases, J lost 3 bases, and 15 bases lay in between. Germline CDR1 is MDHEN and CDR2 is SYDVKM. CDR3 region: CASNLVESYTEAFF. The CDR3 DNA sequence: TGTGCCAGCAACCTGGTGGAGAGCTACACTGAAGCTTTCTTT.

The V and J genes are TRBV5-1 and TRBJ2-1; 7 bases are shared with TRBD2. Germline V lookup: CDR1 SGHRS, CDR2 YFSETQ. The CDR3 has 15 residues. V shed 3 bases, J shed 0 bases, and the junction held 3 bases outside the gene matches. CDR3 in DNA: TGCGCCAGCAGCTCAAGGACTAGCTCCTACAATGAGCAGTTCTTC. Its translation: CASSSRTSSYNEQFF. Looking up the rest from reference TRBV5-1 and TRBJ2-1 gives the full variable domain: KAGVTQTPRYLIKTRGQQVTLSCSPISGHRSVSWYQQTPGQGLQFLFEYFSETQRNKGNFPGRFSGRQFSNSRSEMNVSTLELGDSALYLCASSSRTSSYNEQFFGPGTRLTVL.

The sample holds one count of this clone. The chain carries TRBV29-1 and TRBJ2-7; 7 bases are shared with TRBD2. The CDR3 is made up of 16 amino acids. Germline lookup yields CDR1 SQVTM and CDR2 ANQGSEA. J gave up 3 bases and V 0 bases, and 11 bases lay outside the gene matches. The CDR3 is CSVEDDGWGGSYEQYF. CDR3 nucleotide sequence: TGCAGCGTTGAAGATGATGGATGGGGGGGAAGCTACGAGCAGTACTTC.

This chain uses TRBV7-2 with TRBJ2-1; no clear D gene. This CDR3 region has 14 residues. CDR1 SGHTA and CDR2 FQGNSA come from the germline V gene. With 4 bases removed from V and 0 bases from J, the gap between germline ends came to 7 bases. The CDR3 spells CASSSTGSYNEQFF. As DNA, the CDR3 is TGTGCCAGCAGCTCAACGGGCTCCTACAATGAGCAGTTCTTC.

The rearrangement joins TRBV6-5 to TRBJ1-6; D possibly corresponds to TRBD1 (5 bases). Trimming shortened V by 2 bases and J by 7 bases, and 15 bases separated the two germline ends. The CDR3 has 16 amino acids. Germline V gives CDR1 MNHEY, CDR2 SVGAGI. CDR3 amino acids: CASSYGAFQVNSPLHF. CDR3 coding DNA: TGTGCCAGCAGTTACGGGGCCTTCCAAGTAAATTCACCCCTCCACTTT.

The chain couples TRBV4-1 to TRBJ1-2; 8 nucleotides match TRBD1. Germline V gives CDR1 MGHRA, CDR2 YSYEKL. Trimming at V came to 1 base and at J to 8 bases, leaving 3 bases not matched to a gene. The CDR3 runs to 13 residues. The CDR3 protein is CASSQVGTGGYTF. CDR3 coding DNA: TGCGCCAGCAGCCAAGTGGGGACAGGCGGCTACACCTTC.

The genes are TRBV5-1 and TRBJ2-5; 9 nucleotides align to TRBD1. The last part of the DNA fits TRBJ2-7 better; the J call may be wrong. From germline, CDR1 is SGHRS and CDR2 YFSETQ. The CDR3 is made up of 14 amino acids. The CDR3 DNA reads as TGCGCCAGCAGCTTGGGACAGGGGGGGTCCGAGCAGTACTTC. Amino acids: CASSLGQGGSEQYF.

The V and J genes are TRBV6-6 and TRBJ1-1; possibly TRBD1 for D (5 bases). The V gene lost 3 bases and the J gene lost 5 bases, with 10 bases spanning the gap. Germline CDR1 reads MNHNY; CDR2 reads SVGAGI (reference sequence). This CDR3 has 13 amino acids. The CDR3 loop is CASSYWTSTEAFF. The CDR3 DNA reads as TGTGCCAGCAGTTATTGGACATCTACTGAAGCTTTCTTT.

The genes are TRBV19 and TRBJ1-2; the match to TRBD1 covers 9 bases. Trimming at V came to 9 bases and at J to 4 bases, leaving 6 bases not matched to a gene. Germline values: CDR1 LNHDA, CDR2 SQIVND (reference sequence). The CDR3 loop spans 13 amino acids. Here the CDR3 reads CARGTGGAYGYTF. CDR3 in DNA: TGTGCCAGGGGAACAGGGGGCGCCTATGGCTACACCTTC.

The chain recombines TRBV7-8 with TRBJ1-2; D gene uncertain. The CDR3 has 13 amino acids. The V and J ends lost 8 bases and 6 bases respectively, with 16 bases between them. Germline V gene data show CDR1 as SGHVS and CDR2 as FQNEAQ. The CDR3 region is CASAQEWGDGYTF. DNA for the CDR3: TGTGCCAGCGCTCAAGAGTGGGGAGATGGCTACACCTTC.

This clone was seen more than once but under ten times. V usage is TRBV5-4 and J usage is TRBJ1-1; D might be TRBD1 (6 bases). The CDR3 sequence is 12 residues long. Germline CDR1 SGHNT, CDR2 YYREEE (reference sequence). V was pared by 7 bases and J by 3 bases, with 10 bases between. The chain's CDR3 is CASRDRHTEAFF. The CDR3 bases are TGTGCCAGCCGTGACAGGCACACTGAAGCTTTCTTT.

The rearrangement uses TRBV5-1 and TRBJ1-3; D remains ambiguous. The CDR3 contains 16 residues. V was shortened by 1 base and J by 2 bases, with 13 bases between the two germline ends. CDR1 is SGHRS, CDR2 YFSETQ, per germline. For the CDR3, the DNA is TGCGCCAGCAGCTTGTCCCCAGGCAATCCTGGAAACACCATATATTTT. This codes for CASSLSPGNPGNTIYF.

The chain uses TRBV11-2 and TRBJ2-7; 7 bases match TRBD1. Germline trimming cut 7 bases from V and 5 bases from J; bases unmatched to any gene: 8. The CDR3 consists of 13 residues. CDR1 and CDR2 from the germline V gene are SGHAT and FQNNGV. The CDR3 sequence: CASNPSGGDEQYF. The CDR3 DNA reads TGTGCCAGCAACCCCTCAGGGGGAGACGAGCAGTACTTC.

The chain has TRBV7-9 and TRBJ1-1; D gene unclear. This CDR3 has 11 residues. The ends were cut back, 1 base at V and 10 bases at J, with 7 bases in the middle. The germline gives CDR1 SEHNR, CDR2 FQNEAQ (reference sequence). The CDR3: CASSLEERAFF. The CDR3 nucleotides read TGTGCCAGCAGCTTAGAGGAGAGAGCTTTCTTT. Variable domain in full (rest from reference TRBV7-9 and TRBJ1-1): DTGVSQNPRHKITKRGQNVTFRCDPISEHNRLYWYRQTLGQGPEFLTYFQNEAQLEKSRLLSDRFSAERPKGSFSTLEIQRTEQGDSAMYLCASSLEERAFFGQGTRLTVV.

The gene calls are TRBV4-2 and TRBJ2-5; 12 bases are a match to TRBD2. This CDR3 is built from 18 residues. V gave up 0 bases and J gave up 5 bases; unmatched junction bases: 10. Germline CDR1 LGHNA, CDR2 YNFKEQ. The CDR3 nucleotides are TGTGCCAGCAGCCAAGAGCTAGCGGGGGGGCCAGAGGCGGAGACCCAGTACTTC. Translated, it gives CASSQELAGGPEAETQYF.

V gene TRBV6-5 combines with J gene TRBJ2-2, with 10 bases matching TRBD1. This CDR3 has 15 residues. Germline CDR1 MNHEY, CDR2 SVGAGI. V dropped 6 bases and J dropped 7; count of bases not matched to a gene: 8. Here the CDR3 reads CASRDRGLQVGELFF. CDR3 in DNA: TGTGCCAGCAGAGACAGGGGGCTACAGGTCGGGGAGCTGTTTTTT.